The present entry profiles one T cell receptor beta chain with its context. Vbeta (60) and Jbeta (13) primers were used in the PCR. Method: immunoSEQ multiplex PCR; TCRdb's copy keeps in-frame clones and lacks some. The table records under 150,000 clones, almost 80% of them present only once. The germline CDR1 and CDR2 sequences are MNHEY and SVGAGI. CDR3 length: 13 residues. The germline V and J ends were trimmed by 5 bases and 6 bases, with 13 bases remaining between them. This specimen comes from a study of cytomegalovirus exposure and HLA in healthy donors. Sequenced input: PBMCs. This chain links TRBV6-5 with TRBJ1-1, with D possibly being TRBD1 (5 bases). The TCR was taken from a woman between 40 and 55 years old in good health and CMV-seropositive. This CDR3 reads CASSKAGFPEAFF. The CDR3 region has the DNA TGTGCCAGCAGTAAAGCAGGGTTTCCTGAAGCTTTCTTT.